The table lists the clone carrying this TCR beta chain with a few counts. What it recognizes is unknown. These data are taken from a study of cytomegalovirus exposure and HLA in healthy donors. Whole-study findings and limits: The later analysis indicated that the majority of CMV-associated TCR beta chains appeared HLA-restricted. A cluster of highly shared sequence variants was likely a sequencing artifact.

PCR primers comprised 60 Vbeta and 13 Jbeta primers. Clones were read by immunoSEQ multiplex PCR, and TCRdb kept only the in-frame ones, dropping some. The table shows 120,000 or so clones, with around 82% occurring only once. Germline lookup yields CDR1 ENHRY and CDR2 SYGVKD. V lost 5 bases to trimming and J lost 4 bases; unmatched junction nucleotides: 13. The CDR3 contains 16 residues. The TCR was taken from a female donor in good health and CMV-seronegative. Sequenced sample: PBMCs. The chain employs TRBV10-3 and TRBJ1-2; 7 bases are shared with TRBD1. The CDR3 loop is CAISSDDREDFYGYTF. The CDR3, as DNA: TGTGCCATCAGTTCTGACGACAGGGAAGACTTCTATGGCTACACCTTC.